This is a list of T cell receptor beta chains from one sample in a study of cytomegalovirus exposure and HLA in healthy donors. Some clones are missing from TCRdb's copy, which holds only in-frame ones; the method was immunoSEQ multiplex PCR. The sample carries 150,000 to 200,000 clones, approximately 70% recorded once. The sample comprised PBMCs. These receptors originate from a man aged 18-30 years in good health and CMV-seropositive. The CDR3 runs from the conserved cysteine through the conserved F or W. The D gene is left open where the match is weak. The size field is filled for only some rows; it gives once, few, many or a size class.

v_call: TRBV6-5
j_call: TRBJ1-1
d_call: TRBD1
clone_size: -
cdr3_nt: TGTGCCAGCTCGACAGGGGGGAGGGGGAGAACTGAAGCTTTCTTT
cdr3_aa: CASSTGGRGRTEAFF

v_call: TRBV6-1
j_call: TRBJ1-6
d_call: -
clone_size: -
cdr3_nt: TGTGCCAGCAGTGGGGACACCTTCTATAATTCACCCCTCCACTTT
cdr3_aa: CASSGDTFYNSPLHF

v_call: TRBV6-5
j_call: TRBJ1-1
d_call: TRBD1
clone_size: -
cdr3_nt: TGTGCCAGCAGTGGACAGGAGATGAACACTGAAGCTTTCTTT
cdr3_aa: CASSGQEMNTEAFF

v_call: TRBV19
j_call: TRBJ1-2
d_call: -
clone_size: -
cdr3_nt: TGTGCCAGTATTCCAAGGGGGATAAACTATGGCTACACCTTC
cdr3_aa: CASIPRGINYGYTF

v_call: TRBV7-6
j_call: TRBJ2-1
d_call: -
clone_size: -
cdr3_nt: TGTGCCAGCAGCTTAGGGGGAGCGTTCTCCTACAATGAGCAGTTCTTC
cdr3_aa: CASSLGGAFSYNEQFF

v_call: TRBV2
j_call: TRBJ2-1
d_call: -
clone_size: -
cdr3_nt: TGTGCCAGCAGTACACGGGGGGCCGACTACAATGAGCAGTTCTTC
cdr3_aa: CASSTRGADYNEQFF

v_call: TRBV27
j_call: TRBJ2-2
d_call: -
clone_size: few
cdr3_nt: TGTGCCAGCAGTTTCCAGGGCGCCGGGGAGCTGTTTTTT
cdr3_aa: CASSFQGAGELFF

v_call: TRBV7-7
j_call: TRBJ2-5
d_call: -
clone_size: -
cdr3_nt: TGTGCTAGCAGCTCCAACCCGGGACTGGGGGAGACCCAGTACTTC
cdr3_aa: CASSSNPGLGETQYF

v_call: TRBV7-9
j_call: TRBJ1-1
d_call: -
clone_size: -
cdr3_nt: TGTGCCAGCAGAGGGGACTCCCGCGGGACTGAAGCTTTCTTT
cdr3_aa: CASRGDSRGTEAFF

v_call: TRBV27
j_call: TRBJ2-2
d_call: -
clone_size: -
cdr3_nt: TGTGCCAGCAGTTTAACACAGGGAGGGATCGGGGAGCTGTTTTTT
cdr3_aa: CASSLTQGGIGELFF

v_call: TRBV7-2
j_call: TRBJ1-2
d_call: -
clone_size: -
cdr3_nt: TGTGCCAGCAGCAGCGGGGGCAACTATGGCTACACCTTC
cdr3_aa: CASSSGGNYGYTF

v_call: TRBV6-1
j_call: TRBJ2-2
d_call: TRBD1
clone_size: -
cdr3_nt: TGTGCCAGCAGAGACCCGGGACAGGTGCCCGGGGAGCTGTTTTTT
cdr3_aa: CASRDPGQVPGELFF

v_call: TRBV5-4
j_call: TRBJ2-6
d_call: TRBD1
clone_size: few
cdr3_nt: TGTGCCAGCAGCGCCGGGACAGTGGGACGGGGGGCCAACGTCCTGACTTTC
cdr3_aa: CASSAGTVGRGANVLTF

v_call: TRBV27
j_call: TRBJ1-4
d_call: -
clone_size: -
cdr3_nt: TGTGCCAGCAGTCCGCGCCGGGGGACTAATGAAAAACTGTTTTTT
cdr3_aa: CASSPRRGTNEKLFF

v_call: TRBV7-2
j_call: TRBJ1-1
d_call: -
clone_size: -
cdr3_nt: TGTGCCAGCAGCCAGACCAACAGCGGAGCTTTCTTT
cdr3_aa: CASSQTNSGAFF

v_call: TRBV6-1
j_call: TRBJ2-1
d_call: TRBD2
clone_size: -
cdr3_nt: TGTGCCAGCAGTGACCCTAGCGGGAGCTCCTACAATGAGCAGTTCTTC
cdr3_aa: CASSDPSGSSYNEQFF

v_call: TRBV5-1
j_call: TRBJ2-2
d_call: -
clone_size: -
cdr3_nt: TGCGCCAGCAGCTGGGGGGACAGAGAGAACACCGGGGAGCTGTTTTTT
cdr3_aa: CASSWGDRENTGELFF

v_call: TRBV28
j_call: TRBJ2-3
d_call: TRBD1
clone_size: -
cdr3_nt: TGTGCCAGCAGTTTGCTACAGGGGTTAGATACGCAGTATTTT
cdr3_aa: CASSLLQGLDTQYF

v_call: TRBV10-3
j_call: TRBJ2-3
d_call: -
clone_size: -
cdr3_nt: TGTGCCATCAGTGGTACAACAGATACGCAGTATTTT
cdr3_aa: CAISGTTDTQYF

v_call: TRBV6-4
j_call: TRBJ1-2
d_call: -
clone_size: -
cdr3_nt: TGTGCCAGCAGTGAAGTTCAGGGCTATGGCTACACCTTC
cdr3_aa: CASSEVQGYGYTF

v_call: TRBV28
j_call: TRBJ2-5
d_call: -
clone_size: -
cdr3_nt: TGTGCCAGCAGCCGTGGGGCCCCTTGGACCCAGTACTTC
cdr3_aa: CASSRGAPWTQYF

v_call: TRBV9
j_call: TRBJ1-1
d_call: -
clone_size: -
cdr3_nt: TGTGCCAGCAGCGTAGGGAGCTCATTGAACACTGAAGCTTTCTTT
cdr3_aa: CASSVGSSLNTEAFF

v_call: TRBV30
j_call: TRBJ1-3
d_call: -
clone_size: -
cdr3_nt: TGTGCCTGGAGCGCCGGCAGGGTGGGAAACACCATATATTTT
cdr3_aa: CAWSAGRVGNTIYF

v_call: TRBV2
j_call: TRBJ2-1
d_call: TRBD2
clone_size: few
cdr3_nt: TGTGCCAGCAGTCCCAGGACTAGCGGGGGGGCTATGTCGTTCTTC
cdr3_aa: CASSPRTSGGAMSFF

v_call: TRBV4-2
j_call: TRBJ1-2
d_call: -
clone_size: few
cdr3_nt: TGTGCCAGCAGCCCGCTGGGGCCGGGGGTCATTCAGAACTATGGCTACACCTTC
cdr3_aa: CASSPLGPGVIQNYGYTF

v_call: TRBV5-1
j_call: TRBJ1-2
d_call: -
clone_size: few
cdr3_nt: TGCGCCAGCAGCGACGCGGGAACTACTAACTATGGCTACACCTTC
cdr3_aa: CASSDAGTTNYGYTF

v_call: TRBV11-3
j_call: TRBJ2-5
d_call: -
clone_size: -
cdr3_nt: TGTGCCAGCAGCTTATTACAAGGGGTGGGGGAGACCCAGTACTTC
cdr3_aa: CASSLLQGVGETQYF

v_call: TRBV5-4
j_call: TRBJ1-4
d_call: TRBD1
clone_size: -
cdr3_nt: TGTGCCAGCAGCTTGGGAATCGGACAGGGTCGGGAAAAACTGTTTTTT
cdr3_aa: CASSLGIGQGREKLFF

v_call: TRBV5-6
j_call: TRBJ1-1
d_call: -
clone_size: few
cdr3_nt: TGTGCCAGCAGCTTGTGGCTTGGGGGCGACGCTTTCTTT
cdr3_aa: CASSLWLGGDAFF

v_call: TRBV6-5
j_call: TRBJ2-1
d_call: TRBD2
clone_size: -
cdr3_nt: TGTGCCAGCAGGGATTTAGCGGGGGCCTACAATGAGCAGTTCTTC
cdr3_aa: CASRDLAGAYNEQFF

v_call: TRBV5-6
j_call: TRBJ1-1
d_call: -
clone_size: -
cdr3_nt: TGTGCCAGCAGCTTTGGGCACACTGAAGCTTTCTTT
cdr3_aa: CASSFGHTEAFF

v_call: TRBV19
j_call: TRBJ2-5
d_call: -
clone_size: -
cdr3_nt: TGTGCCAGTAGTCCACAGGGTCGTGGAGAGACCCAGTACTTC
cdr3_aa: CASSPQGRGETQYF

v_call: TRBV10-3
j_call: TRBJ1-4
d_call: -
clone_size: -
cdr3_nt: TGTGCCATCAGGACTCCAACTAATGAAAAACTGTTTTTT
cdr3_aa: CAIRTPTNEKLFF

v_call: TRBV5-1
j_call: TRBJ2-3
d_call: TRBD1
clone_size: -
cdr3_nt: TGCGCCAGCAGCTTCGGACAGGGGAGAGGGGATACGCAGTATTTT
cdr3_aa: CASSFGQGRGDTQYF

v_call: TRBV9
j_call: TRBJ1-2
d_call: -
clone_size: -
cdr3_nt: TGTGCCAGCAGCGTAGGGGTTTGGCGACAGGCAGGGGGCTACACCTTC
cdr3_aa: CASSVGVWRQAGGYTF

v_call: TRBV12-5
j_call: TRBJ2-1
d_call: TRBD1
clone_size: -
cdr3_nt: TGTGCTAGTGCCCCCTTGACAGGGGGGGTTTCCAATGAGCAGTTCTTC
cdr3_aa: CASAPLTGGVSNEQFF

v_call: TRBV6-5
j_call: TRBJ2-5
d_call: -
clone_size: -
cdr3_nt: TGTGCCAGCAGTTACTCCCGTAATCAAGAGACCCAGTACTTC
cdr3_aa: CASSYSRNQETQYF

v_call: TRBV6-1
j_call: TRBJ2-1
d_call: -
clone_size: -
cdr3_nt: TGTGCCAGCAGTGAAGGGGCAGATGAGCAGTTCTTC
cdr3_aa: CASSEGADEQFF

v_call: TRBV4-1
j_call: TRBJ1-1
d_call: TRBD1
clone_size: -
cdr3_nt: TGCGCCAGCAGCCAAGATCCGACAGGGATGCGGACTGAAGCTTTCTTT
cdr3_aa: CASSQDPTGMRTEAFF

v_call: TRBV30
j_call: TRBJ1-2
d_call: TRBD1
clone_size: once
cdr3_nt: TGTGCCTGGAGTCTATGGGACAGGGGGTATGGCTACACCTTC
cdr3_aa: CAWSLWDRGYGYTF